The 17 T cell receptor beta chains below come from one sample, sequenced in a study of early T cells in non-severe SARS-CoV-2 infection. TCRdb reanalysed the 5' RACE reads using MiXCR and keeps one entry per CDR3 protein. The data contain 66,000 or so distinct CDR3 sequences, 13% of them singletons. Sequencing used whole blood. These receptor sequences come from an adult who was a healthcare worker with PCR-confirmed SARS-CoV-2 infection or an uninfected control (not recorded which).

The V and J genes are TRBV10-3 and TRBJ1-3; D may be TRBD1 (5 bases). From germline, CDR1 is ENHRY and CDR2 SYGVKD. This CDR3 comprises 13 residues. V gave up 6 bases and J gave up 2 bases, with 8 bases separating them. CDR3 region: CAISRETGNTIYF. The CDR3 bases are TGTGCCATCAGCAGGGAAACTGGAAACACCATATATTTT.

This clonotype was seen many times. The chain couples TRBV7-6 to TRBJ1-3; no firm D call. The CDR3 is made up of 13 amino acids. V lost 4 bases and J lost 3, with 7 bases in between. CDR1 is SGHVS, CDR2 FNYEAQ, per germline. CDR3: CASSSTSGNTIYF. The CDR3, as DNA: TGTGCCAGCAGCTCTACCAGTGGAAACACCATATATTTT.

This clonotype occurred many times. The rearrangement links TRBV6-2 or TRBV6-3 to TRBJ2-1; 8 bases line up with TRBD2. Germline CDR1 is MNHEY and CDR2 is SVGEGT. The V and J ends lost 0 bases and 3 bases, in that order; junction bases with no gene match: 10. The CDR3 has 18 residues. The CDR3 spells CASSYSSRGGLNYNEQFF. The CDR3 DNA is TGTGCCAGCAGTTACTCGTCTCGGGGGGGACTCAACTACAATGAGCAGTTCTTC.

In its sample, this clonotype was seen a few times. The V and J genes are TRBV7-9 and TRBJ2-3, with 8 bases that match TRBD1. CDR3 length: 17 residues. CDR1 is SEHNR, CDR2 FQNEAQ, per germline (reference sequence). J lost 4 bases, V lost 5 bases, and 14 bases had no gene match. CDR3 in DNA: TGTGCCAGCAGCCCGCTCTCCTGGACAGGGAGGCCAGATACGCAGTATTTT. Its protein is CASSPLSWTGRPDTQYF.

This clonotype was observed a handful of times. The chain couples TRBV29-1 to TRBJ2-5; D perhaps matches TRBD2 (6 bases). Germline V lookup: CDR1 SQVTM, CDR2 ANQGSEA. The V end was cut by 7 bases, the J end by 0 bases, with 9 bases between. The CDR3 runs to 12 residues. Here the CDR3 reads CSAGTDQETQYF. As DNA, the CDR3 is TGCAGCGCCGGGACTGACCAAGAGACCCAGTACTTC.

Many counts were recorded for this clonotype. The genes are TRBV12-3 or TRBV12-4 and TRBJ2-3; possible D gene TRBD2, 5 bases. V was cut by 7 bases and J by 0 bases, with 14 bases left in between. The length of the CDR3 is 15 residues. CDR3 in amino acids: CASTPFERSTDTQYF. The CDR3 region has the DNA TGTGCCAGCACCCCTTTTGAGCGGAGCACAGATACGCAGTATTTT.

The table lists this clonotype with many counts. The chain has TRBV15 and TRBJ2-1, with D possibly TRBD1 on 6 matching bases. The germline gives CDR1 LNHNV, CDR2 YYDKDF (reference sequence). V dropped 0 bases and J dropped 9 bases, with 15 bases sitting between them. The CDR3 covers 15 residues. For the CDR3, the DNA is TGTGCCACCAGCAGAGATCGTCAGGGGAGCGGTGAGCAGTTCTTC. It translates to CATSRDRQGSGEQFF.

This clonotype was picked up a small number of times. This chain joins TRBV29-1 and TRBJ2-1; no clear D gene. Germline CDR1 reads SQVTM; CDR2 reads ANQGSEA. Deletions cut 7 bases from V and 5 bases from J, with 12 bases between. This CDR3 region has 12 residues. The CDR3 DNA reads as TGCAGCGGGTCCTTCACGGACAATGAGCAGTTCTTC. Translating it yields CSGSFTDNEQFF.

The CDR3, as DNA: TGCAGTGCTACTTCAGGTTATAATTCACCCCTCCACTTT. Translating gives CSATSGYNSPLHF. The chain recombines TRBV20-1 with TRBJ1-6; D is unresolved. The germline V gene encodes CDR1 DFQATT and CDR2 SNEGSKA (reference sequence). CDR3 length: 13 amino acids. Trimming pared 4 bases from V and 4 bases from J, leaving 8 bases between.

The chain's CDR3 is CASSLEGVSRNYEQYF. The CDR3 region has the DNA TGTGCCAGCAGCTTAGAAGGGGTGAGCCGAAATTACGAGCAGTACTTC. V and J are TRBV7-9 and TRBJ2-7; D is perhaps TRBD1 (5 bases). V shed 1 base and J shed 4 bases, with 17 bases lying between them. This CDR3 is 16 amino acids long. Germline V gives CDR1 SEHNR, CDR2 FQNEAQ (reference sequence).

J is TRBJ2-6 and V is TRBV6-1; D gene uncertain. The germline CDR1 and CDR2 sequences are MNHNS and SASEGT. Trimming pared 5 bases from V and 1 base from J, leaving 15 bases between. CDR3 length: 17 residues. The CDR3 reads CASSLVGAASGANVLTF. The CDR3 bases are TGTGCCAGCAGTCTTGTAGGTGCAGCTTCTGGGGCCAACGTCCTGACTTTC.

The chain uses TRBV20-1 and TRBJ1-3; D call uncertain. CDR3 size: 12 residues. V lost 0 bases to trimming and J lost 4 bases, with 4 bases between them. From germline, CDR1 is DFQATT and CDR2 SNEGSKA (reference sequence). The CDR3 DNA reads TGCAGTGCTAGAGACACGGGAAACACCATATATTTT. The encoded protein is CSARDTGNTIYF.

This clonotype came up many times. J is TRBJ2-1 and V is TRBV29-1, with D tentatively TRBD2 (6 bases). The CDR3 runs 16 residues. Trimming shortened V by 1 base and J by 0 bases, and 13 bases separated the two germline ends. The germline V gene encodes CDR1 SQVTM and CDR2 ANQGSEA. The CDR3, as DNA: TGCAGCGTTGAAGGGCTAGCGACCCGCTCCTACAATGAGCAGTTCTTC. Amino acids: CSVEGLATRSYNEQFF.

The table lists this clonotype with many counts. The rearrangement joins TRBV29-1 to TRBJ2-7; 8 positions agree with TRBD1. Germline CDR1 SQVTM, CDR2 ANQGSEA. This CDR3 is built from 13 residues. The CDR3 DNA reads as TGCACCCCCCCGGACAGGGCCAACTACGAGCAGTACTTC. This gives the protein CTPPDRANYEQYF.

Many counts were recorded for this clonotype. V is TRBV5-4 and J is TRBJ1-5; D call uncertain. The germline gives CDR1 SGHNT, CDR2 YYREEE (reference sequence). The CDR3 runs to 13 residues. V was shortened by 3 bases and J by 3 bases, with 7 bases between the two germline ends. CDR3 protein: CASSSSPNQPQHF. CDR3 coding DNA: TGTGCCAGCAGCTCTAGTCCCAATCAGCCCCAGCATTTT.

In its sample, this clonotype was seen a few times. This chain joins TRBV28 and TRBJ1-2; weak D call: TRBD1 (5 bases). The V and J ends lost 6 bases and 4 bases respectively, with 12 bases between them. Germline V gene sequence: CDR1 MDHEN, CDR2 SYDVKM. The CDR3 spans 13 residues. In nucleotides, the CDR3 is TGTGCCAGCAGGGGGGAATGGGCCTATGGCTACACCTTC. This encodes CASRGEWAYGYTF.

The genes are TRBV27 and TRBJ2-2; no clear D. Germline V lookup: CDR1 MNHEY, CDR2 SMNVEV (reference sequence). Trimming left V 2 bases short and J 7 bases short, with 5 bases between. This CDR3 comprises 12 residues. DNA of the CDR3: TGTGCCAGCAGTTTAGGTATCGGGGAGCTGTTTTTT. This sequence encodes CASSLGIGELFF.